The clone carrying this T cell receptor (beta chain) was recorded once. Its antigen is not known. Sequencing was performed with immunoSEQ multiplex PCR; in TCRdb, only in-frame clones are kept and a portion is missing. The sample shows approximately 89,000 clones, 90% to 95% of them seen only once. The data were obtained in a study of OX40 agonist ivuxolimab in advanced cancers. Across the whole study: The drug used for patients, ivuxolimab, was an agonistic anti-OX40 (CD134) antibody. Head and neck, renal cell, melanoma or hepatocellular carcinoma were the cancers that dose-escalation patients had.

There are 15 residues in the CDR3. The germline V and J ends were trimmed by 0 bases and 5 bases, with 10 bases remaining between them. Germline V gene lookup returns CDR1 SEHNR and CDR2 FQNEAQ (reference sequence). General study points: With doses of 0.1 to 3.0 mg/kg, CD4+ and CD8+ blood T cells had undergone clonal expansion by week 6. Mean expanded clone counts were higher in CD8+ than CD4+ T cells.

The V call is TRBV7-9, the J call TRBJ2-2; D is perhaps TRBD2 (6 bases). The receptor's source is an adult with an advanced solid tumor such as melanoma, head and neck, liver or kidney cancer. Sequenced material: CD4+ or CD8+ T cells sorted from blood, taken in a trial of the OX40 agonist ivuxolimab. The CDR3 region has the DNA TGTGCCAGCAGCTTAGCGTGGGGAGGAACCGGGGAGCTGTTTTTT. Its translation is CASSLAWGGTGELFF.